This TCR beta chain is from a study of blood T cell repertoires in COVID-19. The wider study: Sites across the United States, Italy and Spain contributed samples from acute and convalescent COVID-19.

The CDR3 loop spans 14 amino acids. The V and J ends lost 7 bases and 2 bases respectively, with 14 bases between them. The germline CDR1 and CDR2 sequences are MNHEY and SVGAGI. In the authors' methods: Scientists estimated how many nucleated cells there were by amplifying reference gene primers. TCRdb's table, derived via immunoSEQ multiplex PCR, lists solely in-frame clones and lacks some. Clone size and V and J calls were adopted from that table, with D and trimming inferred from the DNA. The sample contains around 340,000 clones, about 86% of which appear only once. Seattle patient enrollment occurred during active infection, with longitudinal follow-up thereafter.

Input material: peripheral blood. The source of this sequence is a woman in her fifties or sixties with COVID-19, enrolled during active disease. V gene TRBV6-5 combines with J gene TRBJ1-2; maybe TRBD1 (6 bases). CDR3 DNA: TGTGCCAGCACCACACTCCAGGGGAACTATGGCTACACCTTC. It translates to CASTTLQGNYGYTF.